These T cell receptor beta chains were read from a single sample in a study of blood T cell repertoires in COVID-19. The assay was immunoSEQ multiplex PCR, and TCRdb's table has in-frame clones only and misses some. The sample has 70,000 to 90,000 clones, roughly 80% seen once. Input material: peripheral blood. The receptors were sampled from a woman aged 55 to 70 with acute or convalescent COVID-19. Each CDR3 is given with its conserved first and last residue.

V: TRBV30; J: TRBJ2-1; CDR3: CAWRLAGGTYNEQFF
V: TRBV10-3; J: TRBJ2-1; CDR3: CAISERGGADEQFF
V: TRBV29-1; J: TRBJ2-5; CDR3: CSVEGTSGGAKGTQYF
V: TRBV7-2; J: TRBJ2-5; CDR3: CASSWPLGGGAGETQYF
V: TRBV7-2; J: TRBJ2-5; CDR3: CASSAPSRGKTQYF
V: TRBV12-3/TRBV12-4; J: TRBJ1-1; CDR3: CASSLNEGTLAFF
V: TRBV30; J: TRBJ1-4; CDR3: CASTRGTGGANEKLFF
V: TRBV19; J: TRBJ1-4; CDR3: CASSIGYGTANEKLFF
V: TRBV29-1; J: TRBJ2-3; CDR3: CSEGARTDTQYF
V: TRBV7-2; J: TRBJ1-6; CDR3: CASSSSFRGGSSYNSPLHF
V: TRBV14; J: TRBJ2-3; CDR3: CASSQIAGSTDTQYF
V: TRBV30; J: TRBJ1-4; CDR3: CAWSVRVRNEKLFF
V: TRBV7-9; J: TRBJ1-1; CDR3: CASSLGTETEAFF
V: TRBV19; J: TRBJ2-2; CDR3: CASSLRGGAGELFF
V: TRBV4-3; J: TRBJ2-2; CDR3: CASSQATGGWWELFF
V: TRBV30; J: TRBJ1-2; CDR3: CAWSSGNYGYTF
V: TRBV12-5; J: TRBJ1-5; CDR3: CASGYGVNQPQHF
V: TRBV7-2; J: TRBJ2-6; CDR3: CASMTWGLAGGPRVLTF
V: TRBV4-2; J: TRBJ1-4; CDR3: CASSQDRANEKLFF
V: TRBV6-5; J: TRBJ2-1; CDR3: CASGEGSYNEQFF
V: TRBV21-1; J: TRBJ1-1; CDR3: CASSKPGTGVNTEAFF
V: TRBV2; J: TRBJ2-2; CDR3: CASIRAGGANTGELFF
V: TRBV5-7; J: TRBJ1-6; CDR3: CASSSGQGDSPLHF
V: TRBV5-1; J: TRBJ1-4; CDR3: CASSLLGQGELFF
V: TRBV30; J: TRBJ1-2; CDR3: CAWSRQGHGYTF
V: TRBV6-5; J: TRBJ1-2; CDR3: CASSYRDRDYGYTF
V: TRBV29-1; J: TRBJ2-5; CDR3: CSVVLRSKETQYF
V: TRBV21-1; J: TRBJ2-2; CDR3: CASSKGGSITENTGELFF
V: TRBV6-1; J: TRBJ1-5; CDR3: CASSELGGNQPQHF
V: TRBV24-1; J: TRBJ1-1; CDR3: CATAGQGDTEAFF
V: TRBV6-2/TRBV6-3; J: TRBJ2-3; CDR3: CASSSTGTSGGAQYF
V: TRBV11-1; J: TRBJ1-1; CDR3: CASSRDRANTEAFF
V: TRBV19; J: TRBJ2-5; CDR3: CASSMRRTEVGETQYF
V: TRBV10-3; J: TRBJ1-1; CDR3: CAISDRGGTEAFF
V: TRBV19; J: TRBJ2-1; CDR3: CASSRQGPTSNYNEQFF
V: TRBV19; J: TRBJ2-3; CDR3: CASSILGTSGDTDTQYF
V: TRBV30; J: TRBJ1-5; CDR3: CAWSVRGYQPQHF
V: TRBV19; J: TRBJ1-5; CDR3: CASSIGATNQPQHF
V: TRBV7-8; J: TRBJ2-5; CDR3: CASSLLGTRSYQETQYF
V: TRBV5-1; J: TRBJ2-5; CDR3: CASSLESGGEENQYF
V: TRBV3-1/TRBV3-2; J: TRBJ2-1; CDR3: CASSQGTGAYNEQFF
V: TRBV30; J: TRBJ2-5; CDR3: CAWSPDRQETQYF
V: TRBV5-8; J: TRBJ2-3; CDR3: CASSLSQSTDTQYF
V: TRBV7-9; J: TRBJ2-7; CDR3: CASSPTGGKQYF
V: TRBV28; J: TRBJ1-5; CDR3: CASSPSGSNSNQPQHF
V: TRBV6-6; J: TRBJ1-2; CDR3: CASSYTGTGGYGYTF
V: TRBV10-2; J: TRBJ2-5; CDR3: CASRGTSGGPGTQYF
V: TRBV14; J: TRBJ2-1; CDR3: CASSPTGGLYNEQFF
V: TRBV28; J: TRBJ1-1; CDR3: CASSHWAKNTEAFF
V: TRBV7-9; J: TRBJ2-5; CDR3: CASSRTSGQETQYF